This entry features one T cell receptor (beta chain) sequence. This sample is drawn from a study of patients and donors after allogeneic stem cell transplantation. From the RT-PCR reads, TCRdb called clonotypes with MiXCR, one entry per CDR3 protein. Of about 150,000 distinct CDR3 sequences listed, approximately 25% are singletons. V was trimmed by 8 bases and J by 4 bases, leaving 18 bases between them. CDR3 length: 15 residues. Germline CDR1 is KGHSH and CDR2 is LQKENI. The chain uses TRBV18 and TRBJ1-3; D gene ambiguous. The TCR sequence derives from a human donor who was either an allogeneic HSCT recipient or a stem cell or donor lymphocyte infusion donor (not recorded which). It is not recorded whose cells these are; they may come from a transplant donor. The source material was blood, either unsorted or a sorted T cell fraction (not recorded which). The CDR3 nucleotides read TGTGCCAGCACCAAGGACGGGCGGATGGGAAACACCATATATTTT. Amino acids: CASTKDGRMGNTIYF.